The rows below give T cell receptor beta chains drawn from one sample of a study of blood T cells in healthy people across ages. TCRdb re-derived calls from the 5' RACE reads in MiXCR, one entry per CDR3 protein. The repertoire holds approximately 1,700,000 distinct CDR3 sequences, with around 40% as singletons. The source material was blood. The receptors were sampled from a human donor in good health. The CDR3 runs from the conserved cysteine through the conserved F or W. A D gene is named only where the DNA matches it firmly. Rows give clone size only sometimes, using once, few, many, or a class for an expanded clone.

V gene	J gene	D gene	clone size	CDR3 protein	CDR3 DNA
TRBV4-1	TRBJ2-7	NA	few	CASSQEGGTTEQYF	TGCGCCAGCAGCCAAGAAGGGGGGACTACCGAGCAGTACTTC
TRBV4-2	TRBJ2-5	NA	few	CASSQVAHRLEQYF	TGTGCCAGCAGCCAGGTAGCACACCGTCTAGAGCAGTACTTC
TRBV2	TRBJ1-1	TRBD1	NA	CASSILRQGGRNTEAFF	TGTGCCAGCAGCATACTAAGACAGGGGGGAAGGAACACTGAAGCTTTCTTT
TRBV29-1	TRBJ2-1	NA	NA	CSVELAGGEQFF	TGCAGCGTTGAACTAGCCGGCGGTGAGCAGTTCTTC
TRBV11-2	TRBJ1-2	NA	NA	CASSFSQGGYTF	TGTGCCAGCAGCTTCTCACAGGGTGGCTACACCTTC
TRBV7-2	TRBJ2-5	NA	many	CASSFRRQETQYF	TGTGCCAGCAGCTTTAGGCGTCAAGAGACCCAGTACTTC
TRBV14	TRBJ2-5	NA	NA	CASSQALGRWYF	TGTGCCAGCAGCCAAGCTTTAGGCCGATGGTACTTC
TRBV4-3	TRBJ2-7	TRBD2	NA	CASSQDDLAGYNEQYF	TGCGCCAGCAGCCAAGATGATCTAGCGGGGTACAATGAGCAGTACTTC
TRBV6-6	TRBJ1-4	TRBD1	NA	CASSQTTGNEKLFF	TGTGCCAGCAGCCAAACGACAGGGAATGAAAAACTGTTTTTT
TRBV7-3	TRBJ2-1	TRBD2	once	CASSPPGRSQFF	TGTGCCAGCAGCCCACCCGGGAGGTCCCAGTTCTTC
TRBV2	TRBJ2-1	TRBD1	few	CATDRDRDYNEQFF	TGTGCCACCGACCGGGACAGAGATTACAATGAGCAGTTCTTC
TRBV7-2	TRBJ1-2	NA	few	CASSIDGATYGYTF	TGTGCCAGCAGCATAGATGGAGCCACCTATGGCTACACCTTC
TRBV10-3	TRBJ2-7	TRBD1	few	CAVRDRGYYEQYF	TGTGCCGTAAGGGACAGGGGATACTACGAGCAGTACTTC
TRBV29-1	TRBJ2-5	NA	few	CSVEVLRGGETQYF	TGCAGCGTTGAAGTCCTACGAGGGGGGGAGACCCAGTACTTC
TRBV27	TRBJ2-6	TRBD1	NA	CATVEHRGSGANVLTF	TGTGCCACCGTAGAGCACAGGGGATCTGGGGCCAACGTCCTGACTTTC
TRBV25-1	TRBJ1-1	NA	many	CASSANTEAFF	TGTGCCAGCAGTGCGAACACTGAAGCTTTCTTT
TRBV4-1	TRBJ2-1	TRBD2	NA	CASSQDRRGGLLGRNEQFF	TGCGCCAGCAGCCAAGATAGACGGGGGGGCCTGTTGGGGAGGAATGAGCAGTTCTTC
TRBV4-3	TRBJ2-1	TRBD2	few	CASSLTTLAGEQFF	TGCGCCAGCAGCCTCACTACACTAGCGGGAGAGCAGTTCTTC
TRBV5-1	TRBJ2-3	TRBD2	few	CASSRGLAGGLADTQYF	TGCGCCAGCAGCAGAGGACTAGCGGGGGGGCTCGCAGATACGCAGTATTTT
TRBV9	TRBJ2-1	NA	few	CASSPRTIAYLSSYNEQFF	TGTGCCAGCAGCCCCCGGACTATAGCATACCTGAGCTCCTACAATGAGCAGTTCTTC
TRBV29-1	TRBJ2-3	NA	NA	CSVGVSPDAQYF	TGCAGCGTTGGAGTATCCCCAGATGCGCAGTATTTT
TRBV11-1	TRBJ1-6	NA	NA	CASSSADSSYNSPLHF	TGTGCCAGCAGCTCTGCGGACAGCTCCTATAATTCACCCCTCCACTTT
TRBV20-1	TRBJ1-1	TRBD1	few	CSAPDRGYTEAFF	TGCAGTGCTCCGGACAGGGGGTACACCGAAGCTTTCTTT
TRBV7-2	TRBJ1-2	TRBD1	many	CASSQDRENYGYTF	TGTGCCAGCAGCCAGGACAGGGAAAACTATGGCTACACCTTC
TRBV7-2	TRBJ2-7	TRBD2	NA	CASSASSGATYEQYF	TGTGCCAGTAGCGCCTCTAGCGGGGCGACTTACGAGCAGTACTTC
TRBV6-4	TRBJ2-2	NA	few	CASSESTGELFF	TGTGCCAGCAGTGAAAGCACCGGGGAGCTGTTTTTT
TRBV5-8	TRBJ1-6	NA	few	CASIRDGDYSPLHF	TGTGCCAGCATCCGGGACGGGGATTATTCACCCCTCCACTTT
TRBV11-1	TRBJ2-1	TRBD2	NA	CASSFQGTSYYEQFF	TGTGCCAGCAGCTTTCAAGGGACTAGCTACTATGAGCAGTTCTTC
TRBV29-1	TRBJ2-5	NA	few	CSVEDRSRWETQYF	TGCAGCGTTGAAGATCGGTCCAGGTGGGAGACCCAGTACTTC
TRBV4-2	TRBJ2-6	NA	many	CASSQEGHHSGANVLTF	TGTGCCAGCAGCCAAGAGGGGCATCACTCTGGGGCCAACGTCCTGACTTTC
TRBV20-1	TRBJ2-7	TRBD2	NA	CSAGAGSEQYF	TGCAGTGCAGGAGCGGGGAGCGAGCAGTACTTC
TRBV12-3/TRBV12-4	TRBJ1-6	NA	NA	CASSLVRSPLHF	TGTGCCAGCAGTTTAGTGAGATCACCCCTCCACTTT
TRBV6-2/TRBV6-3	TRBJ2-3	NA	few	CASSYRAPDTQYF	TGTGCCAGCAGTTACCGTGCGCCAGATACGCAGTATTTT
TRBV20-1	TRBJ2-1	NA	NA	CSASGYRNEQFF	TGCAGTGCCTCAGGGTATAGGAATGAGCAGTTCTTC
TRBV12-3/TRBV12-4	TRBJ1-4	TRBD1	once	CASSFQGGTAEKLFF	TGTGCCAGCAGTTTCCAGGGGGGCACGGCTGAAAAACTGTTTTTT
TRBV3-1	TRBJ2-1	NA	NA	CASSQILGSREQFF	TGTGCCAGCAGCCAAATACTAGGATCGCGTGAGCAGTTCTTC
TRBV15	TRBJ2-1	TRBD2	NA	CATSRGVAGNEQFF	TGTGCCACCAGCAGAGGGGTAGCGGGGAATGAGCAGTTCTTC
TRBV20-1	TRBJ2-7	NA	NA	CSAKGTPYEQYF	TGCAGTGCTAAAGGGACTCCCTACGAGCAGTACTTC
TRBV20-1	TRBJ2-7	NA	NA	CSASLPDTYEQYF	TGCAGTGCTAGCCTCCCGGACACTTACGAGCAGTACTTC
TRBV29-1	TRBJ2-5	TRBD2	many	CSVDGGQETQYF	TGCAGCGTTGACGGGGGGCAAGAGACCCAGTACTTC
TRBV2	TRBJ2-5	NA	NA	CANSGTETQYF	TGTGCCAACAGCGGTACGGAGACCCAGTACTTC
TRBV7-9	TRBJ2-7	NA	NA	CASSPPTLSYEQYF	TGTGCCAGCAGCCCGCCGACCCTCTCCTACGAGCAGTACTTC
TRBV4-2	TRBJ1-1	NA	NA	CASSQELTKFPNTEAFF	TGTGCCAGCAGCCAAGAGCTGACCAAGTTTCCCAACACTGAAGCTTTCTTT
TRBV3-1	TRBJ2-5	NA	NA	CASSQGLSLQETQYF	TGTGCCAGCAGCCAAGGACTGTCACTCCAAGAGACCCAGTACTTC
TRBV27	TRBJ1-2	TRBD1	NA	CVSSLVQGEVGYTF	TGTGTCAGCAGTCTCGTACAGGGGGAAGTTGGCTACACCTTC
TRBV5-6	TRBJ2-4	NA	NA	CASSLGDLREQYF	TGTGCCAGCAGCTTAGGTGATTTGAGAGAGCAGTACTTC
TRBV3-1	TRBJ1-2	NA	NA	CASSQVLVGGDTF	TGTGCCAGCAGCCAAGTCCTAGTGGGTGGCGACACCTTC
TRBV29-1	TRBJ2-3	TRBD2	NA	CSVFETSNTDTQYF	TGCAGCGTGTTTGAGACTAGCAACACAGATACGCAGTATTTT
TRBV7-2	TRBJ2-5	TRBD2	NA	CASSLVAGASYQETQYF	TGTGCCAGCAGCTTAGTAGCGGGGGCCTCGTACCAAGAGACCCAGTACTTC
TRBV6-2/TRBV6-3	TRBJ1-2	NA	few	CASSYAGYGYTF	TGTGCCAGCAGTTACGCCGGCTATGGCTACACCTTC
TRBV20-1	TRBJ2-3	NA	few	CSASFAVQGPTDTQYF	TGCAGTGCTAGTTTTGCGGTCCAGGGGCCCACAGATACGCAGTATTTT
TRBV10-3	TRBJ1-5	NA	NA	CAISELNSNQPQHF	TGTGCCATCTCGGAGTTGAATAGCAATCAGCCCCAGCATTTT
TRBV20-1	TRBJ2-1	TRBD2	many	CSARVLGLALNEQFF	TGCAGTGCTAGAGTATTGGGACTAGCCCTTAATGAGCAGTTCTTC
TRBV7-2	TRBJ2-1	NA	few	CASSLPPSGGQFF	TGTGCCAGCAGCTTACCCCCCTCCGGGGGGCAGTTCTTC
TRBV27	TRBJ2-7	NA	few	CASSYGPGTHEQYF	TGTGCCAGCAGTTACGGACCCGGGACTCACGAGCAGTACTTC
TRBV20-1	TRBJ2-1	TRBD2	NA	CSAVLSGGPNEQFF	TGCAGTGCCGTACTAAGCGGGGGCCCCAATGAGCAGTTCTTC
TRBV11-2	TRBJ2-5	TRBD1	NA	CASSLGDRERETQYF	TGTGCCAGCAGCTTAGGGGACAGGGAGCGGGAGACCCAGTACTTC